The 30 T cell receptor beta chains listed next were all sequenced from one sample in a study of blood T cell repertoires in COVID-19. Only in-frame clones appear in the TCRdb table, and some are missing; sequencing was by immunoSEQ multiplex PCR. The repertoire holds some 60,000 clones, with approximately 85% as singletons. Sequencing was done on a sample of peripheral blood. These receptors came from a human donor in a cohort sampled during active COVID-19.

The rearrangement joins TRBV7-9 to TRBJ1-2; tentatively, D is TRBD1 (5 bases). Germline lookup yields CDR1 SEHNR and CDR2 FQNEAQ (reference sequence). V lost 5 bases, J lost 5 bases, and 12 bases lay in between. The CDR3 loop spans 13 amino acids. The CDR3 loop reads CASSPSGGYGYTF. The CDR3 DNA follows: TGTGCCAGCAGCCCTAGCGGGGGGTATGGCTACACCTTC.

In this sample, this clone turned up once. The chain has TRBV9 and TRBJ2-5; perhaps TRBD1 as D (6 bases). Germline assignment: CDR1 SGDLS and CDR2 YYNGEE. The CDR3 sequence is 13 residues long. V was cut by 1 base and J by 4 bases, with 8 bases left in between. The CDR3 DNA reads TGTGCCAGCAGCGTATCAGGGGTAGAGACCCAGTACTTC. The encoded protein is CASSVSGVETQYF.

The V and J genes are TRBV12-3 or TRBV12-4 and TRBJ2-7; 7 nucleotides line up with TRBD2. After removal of 1 base from V and 6 bases from J, the junction contained 3 bases not matched to a gene. This CDR3 contains 13 residues. Here the CDR3 reads CASSLGGGGEQYF. The DNA for the CDR3 is TGTGCCAGCAGTTTAGGGGGGGGTGGCGAGCAGTACTTC.

The chain joins TRBV27 to TRBJ1-5, with TRBD1 matching over 8 bases. The CDR3 loop spans 15 amino acids. V was clipped by 8 bases and J by 7 bases; unmatched bases: 13. Germline-derived CDR1 and CDR2 are MNHEY and SMNVEV (reference sequence). The CDR3, as DNA: TGTGCCAGCTATTGGGACAGGCCCTCGGGGCAGCCCCAGCATTTT. Its protein product is CASYWDRPSGQPQHF.

This clone was counted only a few times. Here the CDR3 reads CSWGQGFDEQFF. CDR3 coding DNA: TGCAGCTGGGGACAGGGGTTCGATGAGCAGTTCTTC. The gene calls are TRBV29-1 and TRBJ2-1, with 10 bases fitting TRBD1. The CDR3 has 12 amino acids. Trimming removed 8 bases from V and 8 bases from J; junction bases left unmatched: 6. Germline V lookup: CDR1 SQVTM, CDR2 ANQGSEA.

The chain is built from TRBV6-2 or TRBV6-3 and TRBJ2-6; TRBD2 is a possible D gene (5 bases). V gave up 4 bases and J gave up 4 bases, with 11 bases separating them. The CDR3 contains 15 residues. Germline CDR1 and CDR2: MNHEY and SVGEGT. The chain's CDR3 is CASSLRAGGANVLTF. The CDR3 DNA is TGTGCCAGCAGTTTGCGGGCCGGCGGGGCCAACGTCCTGACTTTC.

This chain connects TRBV6-5 to TRBJ1-1; 7 bases fit TRBD1. Germline CDR1 MNHEY, CDR2 SVGAGI. The CDR3 has 14 residues. Germline trimming cut 4 bases from V and 2 bases from J; bases unmatched to any gene: 4. The CDR3 sequence: CASSSRTGNTEAFF. CDR3 bases: TGTGCCAGCAGTTCCCGGACAGGAAACACTGAAGCTTTCTTT.

This clone was recorded once. The V call is TRBV29-1, the J call TRBJ1-5, with TRBD1 matching 7 bases. Germline V gene lookup returns CDR1 SQVTM and CDR2 ANQGSEA. Trimming took 7 bases from V and 0 from J; bases not matched to a gene: 6. The CDR3 covers 14 residues. CDR3 coding DNA: TGCAGCGCGACCGGGACAGATAGCAATCAGCCCCAGCATTTT. It encodes CSATGTDSNQPQHF.

V and J are TRBV25-1 and TRBJ1-5, with a weak D call TRBD1 (6 bases). V dropped 2 bases and J dropped 4 bases, with 6 bases sitting between them. CDR3 length: 13 residues. The V gene's germline CDR1 is MGHDK and CDR2 SYGVNS. This CDR3 is CASSERGNQPQHF. In DNA, the CDR3 is TGTGCCAGCAGTGAAAGGGGGAATCAGCCCCAGCATTTT.

This chain links TRBV27 with TRBJ1-2, with 11 bases that match TRBD1. With V trimmed by 6 bases and J by 1 base, 4 bases remained unmatched. CDR3 length: 15 amino acids. Germline V gene lookup returns CDR1 MNHEY and CDR2 SMNVEV (reference sequence). The CDR3 region is CASSRTGGSNYGYTF. The CDR3 DNA follows: TGTGCCAGCAGCCGGACAGGGGGCAGTAACTATGGCTACACCTTC.

This clone was picked up a small number of times. The rearrangement links TRBV4-1 to TRBJ2-2; 7 bases align to TRBD2. Trimming took 3 bases from V and 0 from J; bases not matched to a gene: 7. CDR3 length: 17 residues. CDR1 MGHRA and CDR2 YSYEKL come from the germline V gene. This CDR3 reads CASSQATGTTNTGELFF. The DNA for the CDR3 is TGCGCCAGCAGCCAGGCCACCGGGACTACGAACACCGGGGAGCTGTTTTTT.

A note on this clone: One end of the junction is discordant with germline, which a read error may explain. Other DNA sequences within the sample encode an identical CDR3. This chain links TRBV11-3 with TRBJ1-2; the match to TRBD1 covers 9 bases. The CDR3 is 16 amino acids. Germline CDR1 reads SGHNT; CDR2 reads YENEEA. CDR3 sequence (DNA): TGTGCTAGCAGCTCGACGGACAGGGGCCCCGATAATGGCTACACCTTC. It specifies CASSSTDRGPDNGYTF.

The chain is built from TRBV19 and TRBJ1-2, with a possible D match to TRBD1 (6 bases). Looked up from germline, CDR1 is LNHDA and CDR2 is SQIVND (reference sequence). CDR3 length: 15 residues. V was trimmed by 3 bases and J by 4 bases, leaving 15 bases between them. The CDR3 region has the DNA TGTGCCAGTAGTATTACGCCAGGGGCTGGCTATGGCTACACCTTC. Translated, it gives CASSITPGAGYGYTF.

This chain joins TRBV27 and TRBJ2-2, with 8 positions matching TRBD2. This CDR3 is built from 15 residues. The germline V gene encodes CDR1 MNHEY and CDR2 SMNVEV (reference sequence). V trimming: 6 bases; J trimming: 0 bases; junction bases outside the gene matches: 3. CDR3 sequence (DNA): TGTGCCAGCAGCACGGGGGGGGCGAACACCGGGGAGCTGTTTTTT. It specifies CASSTGGANTGELFF.

The chain uses TRBV5-1 and TRBJ2-3, with D possibly matching TRBD1 (6 bases). Trimming removed 7 bases from V and 6 bases from J, with 15 bases in between. CDR1 and CDR2 (germline): SGHRS, YFSETQ. The CDR3 length is 13 residues. CDR3: CASVPQGLDTQYF. CDR3 DNA: TGCGCCAGCGTACCCCAGGGGCTGGATACGCAGTATTTT. The complete variable domain, with remaining parts taken from reference TRBV5-1 and TRBJ2-3, reads KAGVTQTPRYLIKTRGQQVTLSCSPISGHRSVSWYQQTPGQGLQFLFEYFSETQRNKGNFPGRFSGRQFSNSRSEMNVSTLELGDSALYLCASVPQGLDTQYFGPGTRLTVL.

V and J are TRBV19 and TRBJ1-1; D not certain. The CDR3 length is 13 residues. V lost 3 bases and J 4 bases, leaving 9 bases between the germline ends. Germline assignment: CDR1 LNHDA and CDR2 SQIVND (reference sequence). CDR3 DNA sequence: TGTGCCAGTAGTATCCGGCGGTTCACTGAAGCTTTCTTT. This gives the protein CASSIRRFTEAFF.

The rearrangement joins TRBV5-4 to TRBJ2-2; 9 positions agree with TRBD1. Germline CDR1 and CDR2: SGHNT and YYREEE (reference sequence). Trimming at V came to 3 bases and at J to 3 bases, leaving 6 bases not matched to a gene. The CDR3 loop spans 16 amino acids. CDR3 region: CASSSGQGSDTGELFF. In DNA form, the CDR3 reads TGTGCCAGCAGCTCGGGACAGGGCTCGGACACCGGGGAGCTGTTTTTT.

The rearrangement joins TRBV27 to TRBJ2-7, with D possibly TRBD1 on 5 matching bases. Per the germline V gene, CDR1 is MNHEY and CDR2 is SMNVEV (reference sequence). The CDR3 has 14 residues. With 6 bases removed from V and 2 bases from J, the gap between germline ends came to 14 bases. Here the CDR3 reads CASSLRTGAYEQYF. The CDR3 DNA sequence: TGTGCCAGCAGCCTACGAACAGGAGCCTACGAGCAGTACTTC.

This sequence joins TRBV10-1 and TRBJ2-7; D might be TRBD1 (5 bases). Per the germline V gene, CDR1 is WNHNN and CDR2 is SYGVQD (reference sequence). CDR3 length: 15 residues. V dropped 3 bases and J dropped 1 base, with 13 bases sitting between them. The CDR3 DNA reads as TGCGCCAGCAGTGATAGTCGACAGCCGTCCTACGAGCAGTACTTC. It yields the protein CASSDSRQPSYEQYF.

J is TRBJ1-1 and V is TRBV27, with a possible D match to TRBD1 (6 bases). Per germline, CDR1 MNHEY and CDR2 SMNVEV (reference sequence). The germline V and J ends were trimmed by 3 bases and 2 bases, with 10 bases remaining between them. The CDR3 extends over 14 amino acids. CDR3 sequence reads: CASSLVQGNTEAFF. The CDR3 bases are TGTGCCAGCAGTTTGGTACAGGGCAACACTGAAGCTTTCTTT.

The chain combines TRBV23-1 with TRBJ2-5; 9 bases are a match to TRBD1. TRBV23-1 is an open reading frame whose function is uncertain. This CDR3 is 16 amino acids long. Trimming cost V 2 bases and J 3 bases; bases outside gene matches: 7. The CDR3 region has the DNA TGCGCCAGCAGTCAACCACAGGGGGCGCGGGAAGAGACCCAGTACTTC. Encoded protein: CASSQPQGAREETQYF.

This sequence joins TRBV5-5 and TRBJ1-2; TRBD1 agrees at 9 bases. CDR3 length equals 17 residues. Germline loops: CDR1 SGHKS, CDR2 YYEKEE (reference sequence). The V segment lost 2 bases and the J segment 6 bases; nucleotides outside the gene matches: 14. CDR3 region: CASSFMRNRGLGDGYTF. The DNA of the CDR3 is TGTGCCAGCAGCTTTATGCGGAACAGGGGGCTGGGGGATGGCTACACCTTC.

This clone was observed a few times. The chain has TRBV9 and TRBJ1-2, with 10 nucleotides matching TRBD1. CDR1 is SGDLS, CDR2 YYNGEE, per germline. The junction had 3 bases not matched to a gene; V was cut back by 0 bases and J by 7 bases. The CDR3 covers 14 residues. This CDR3 is CASSVGDRGSGYTF. CDR3 nucleotides: TGTGCCAGCAGCGTAGGGGACAGGGGATCTGGCTACACCTTC.

The chain recombines TRBV3-1 (or the pseudogene TRBV3-2) with TRBJ1-5; 7 positions match TRBD1. V lost 4 bases and J lost 4; bases outside the gene matches: 1. In germline, CDR1 is LGHDT, CDR2 YNNKEL (reference sequence). The CDR3 contains 13 residues. In nucleotides, the CDR3 is TGTGCCAGCAGCCTGGACAGGAATCAGCCCCAGCATTTT. Its protein is CASSLDRNQPQHF.

The chain recombines TRBV4-1 with TRBJ1-5; 7 nucleotides line up with TRBD1. This CDR3 spans 17 amino acids. The V and J ends lost 0 bases and 7 bases, in that order; junction bases with no gene match: 12. Germline CDR1 reads MGHRA; CDR2 reads YSYEKL. For the CDR3, the DNA is TGCGCCAGCAGCCAAGATGTTGTGGCAGGGGGAGAACAGCCCCAGCATTTT. It codes for CASSQDVVAGGEQPQHF.

The chain carries TRBV20-1 and TRBJ2-5, with a tentative D call TRBD2 (6 bases). V was trimmed by 8 bases and J by 5 bases, leaving 9 bases between them. This CDR3 has 10 residues. Looked up from germline, CDR1 is DFQATT and CDR2 is SNEGSKA (reference sequence). The CDR3 loop is CSPRGETQYF. CDR3 nucleotides: TGCAGTCCTCGGGGGGAGACCCAGTACTTC.

The chain couples TRBV7-2 to TRBJ2-2, with D hard to call. The germline V and J ends were trimmed by 3 bases and 4 bases, with 6 bases remaining between them. The CDR3 runs to 13 residues. Germline V CDR1 and CDR2: SGHTA, FQGNSA. CDR3 in amino acids: CASSLELTGELFF. CDR3 sequence (DNA): TGTGCCAGCAGCTTGGAGCTCACCGGGGAGCTGTTTTTT.

The chain couples TRBV11-2 to TRBJ2-3, with TRBD2 matching 8 bases. The length of the CDR3 is 14 residues. CDR1 is SGHAT, CDR2 FQNNGV, per germline. The J segment lost 4 bases and the V segment lost 6 bases, leaving 6 bases of the junction unmatched. This chain's CDR3 is CASRYSGGPDTQYF. The CDR3 bases are TGTGCCAGCAGATACTCGGGGGGGCCAGATACGCAGTATTTT.

The chain employs TRBV5-4 and TRBJ2-5; TRBD1 matches at 9 bases. The CDR3 sequence is 15 residues long. The V segment lost 3 bases and the J segment 2 bases; nucleotides outside the gene matches: 5. Germline CDR1 and CDR2: SGHNT and YYREEE (reference sequence). The CDR3 coding sequence is TGTGCCAGCAGCTCCCCGGGACAGGGTCAAGAGACCCAGTACTTC. It encodes CASSSPGQGQETQYF.

V gene TRBV2 combines with J gene TRBJ1-5; TRBD1 matches 7 bases. Germline V gene data show CDR1 as SNHLY and CDR2 as FYNNEI. V was pared by 6 bases and J by 9 bases, with 11 bases of the junction left unmatched. This CDR3 contains 14 residues. The CDR3 spells CASRPGTVFGPQHF. CDR3 coding DNA: TGTGCCAGCAGGCCCGGGACAGTCTTTGGGCCCCAGCATTTT.